This T cell receptor beta chain was captured by sequencing in a study of cytomegalovirus exposure and HLA in healthy donors. Study-level results: A missense variant in DCLRE1C was later tied to TCR beta V- and J-gene trimming. In a later analysis, compared with equally common non-associated chains, HLA-associated beta chains were more expanded. The study flagged about 150 TCR beta chains as cytomegalovirus-associated. A later examination showed that TCR association rates differed by HLA locus, with DRB1 most and HLA-C fewest.

This CDR3 region has 13 residues. Trimming took 6 bases from V and 5 from J; bases not matched to a gene: 7. Per the germline V gene, CDR1 is SEHNR and CDR2 is FQNEAQ (reference sequence). Primers: 60 Vbeta forward and 13 Jbeta reverse. Assay: immunoSEQ multiplex PCR; the TCRdb copy retains only in-frame clones and omits some. The sample shows under 200,000 clones, roughly four fifths of them seen only once. A note on this clone: Its target is not known.

The clonotype was recovered from a woman aged 50 to 60 in good health and CMV-seronegative. The chain uses TRBV7-9 and TRBJ2-7, with 7 bases fitting TRBD1. Sequencing was carried out using PBMCs. CDR3 in amino acids: CASSKIGGNEQYF. The CDR3 bases are TGTGCCAGCAGTAAGATAGGGGGCAACGAGCAGTACTTC. Full variable domain (rest looked up from reference TRBV7-9 and TRBJ2-7): DTGVSQNPRHKITKRGQNVTFRCDPISEHNRLYWYRQTLGQGPEFLTYFQNEAQLEKSRLLSDRFSAERPKGSFSTLEIQRTEQGDSAMYLCASSKIGGNEQYFGPGTRLTVT.